What follows describes a single TCR beta chain. V shed 4 bases and J 4 bases; nucleotides not matched to a gene: 7. CDR3 size: 16 residues. Germline V gene data show CDR1 as SGDLS and CDR2 as YYNGEE. Cells were sorted from thawed PBMC rested overnight and stained with GMM-loaded CD1B tetramer, viability dye and anti-CD3. The lipid loaded on the CD1B tetramers was C32 glucose monomycolate from Rhodococcus equi. CD14-expressing monocytes were removed from PBMC before cryopreservation and sorting. These data come from a study of T cells in tuberculosis. TCR-alpha and TCR-beta chains were sequenced unpaired. Profiling relied on immunoSEQ multiplex PCR, and the TCRdb table lists in-frame clones only, not all of them. The repertoire holds about 59,000 clones, with around 81% as singletons.

The source of this sequence is an adult woman with latent tuberculosis. The chain links TRBV9 to TRBJ2-1; 11 positions match TRBD2. The sample consisted of CD1b-GMM tetramer-negative cells sorted from PBMCs. CDR3 bases: TGTGCCAGCAGCTTGAGACTAGCGGGGCTTTACAATGAGCAGTTCTTC. Protein: CASSLRLAGLYNEQFF.